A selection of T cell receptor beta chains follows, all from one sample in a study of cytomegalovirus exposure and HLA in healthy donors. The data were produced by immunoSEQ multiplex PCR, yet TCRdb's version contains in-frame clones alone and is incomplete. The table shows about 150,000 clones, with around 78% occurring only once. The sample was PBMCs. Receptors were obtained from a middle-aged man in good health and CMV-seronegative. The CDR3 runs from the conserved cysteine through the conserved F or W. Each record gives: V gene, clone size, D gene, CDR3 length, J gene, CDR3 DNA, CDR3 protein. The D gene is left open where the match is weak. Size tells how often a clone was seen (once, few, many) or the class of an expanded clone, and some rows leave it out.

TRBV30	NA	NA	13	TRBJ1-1	TGTGCCTGGAGTAGTCAGGGGAACACTGAAGCTTTCTTT	CAWSSQGNTEAFF
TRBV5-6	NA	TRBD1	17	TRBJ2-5	TGTGCCAGCAGCGAGATCACCGGGACAGCAGCCCAAGAGACCCAGTACTTC	CASSEITGTAAQETQYF
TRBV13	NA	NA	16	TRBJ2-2	TGTGCCAGCAGCATGGTAGGGGGTGTCAACACCGGGGAGCTGTTTTTT	CASSMVGGVNTGELFF
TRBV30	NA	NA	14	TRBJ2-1	TGTGCCTGGGGGGGCCCAGCGGTCTACAATGAGCAGTTCTTC	CAWGGPAVYNEQFF
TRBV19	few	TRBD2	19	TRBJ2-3	TGTGCCAGTAGTATGGGACTAGCGGGAGGAGGGCTGAGCACAGATACGCAGTATTTT	CASSMGLAGGGLSTDTQYF
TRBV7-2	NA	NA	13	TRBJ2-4	TGTGCCAGCAGCTCCACCCCGGGTAACATTCAGTACTTC	CASSSTPGNIQYF
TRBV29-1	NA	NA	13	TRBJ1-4	TGCAGCGTAGACAGAGGAGGGAATGAAAAACTGTTTTTT	CSVDRGGNEKLFF
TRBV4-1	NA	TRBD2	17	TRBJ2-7	TGCGCCAGCAGCCAGGGGAGAAGTCGGGGGGATTCCCACGAGCAGTACTTC	CASSQGRSRGDSHEQYF
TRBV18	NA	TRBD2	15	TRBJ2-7	TGTGCCAGCTCACCACGGCGGGAGGCATCCTACGAGCAGTACTTC	CASSPRREASYEQYF
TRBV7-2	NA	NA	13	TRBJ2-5	TGTGCCAGCAGCGTAGACAGACAAGAGACCCAGTACTTC	CASSVDRQETQYF
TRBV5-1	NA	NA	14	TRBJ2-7	TGCGCCAGCAGCCCCCGGCCATTCGGGAACGAGCAGTACTTC	CASSPRPFGNEQYF
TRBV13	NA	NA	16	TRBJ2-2	TGTGCCAGCAGCTCACTGGGGCCCGGGGGTACCGGGGAGCTGTTTTTT	CASSSLGPGGTGELFF
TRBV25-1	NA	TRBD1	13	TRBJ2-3	TGTGCCAGCCGCAGGGGGCAGGTAGATACGCAGTATTTT	CASRRGQVDTQYF
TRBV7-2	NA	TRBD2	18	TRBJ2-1	TGTGCCAGCAGCTTAGTTGGTCCTAGCGGGATCCCCTACAATGAGCAGTTCTTC	CASSLVGPSGIPYNEQFF
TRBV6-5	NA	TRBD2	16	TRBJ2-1	TGTGCCAGCAGTTACACGGGACTAGCGGGCTCGGATGAGCAGTTCTTC	CASSYTGLAGSDEQFF
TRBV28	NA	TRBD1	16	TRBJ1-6	TGTGCCAGCAGCAAGACAGGGTACTCCTATAATTCACCCCTCCACTTT	CASSKTGYSYNSPLHF
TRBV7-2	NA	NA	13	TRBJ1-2	TGTGCCAGCGACCGGGACAACAACTATGGCTACACCTTC	CASDRDNNYGYTF
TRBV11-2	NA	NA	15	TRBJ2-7	TGTGCCAGCAGCTTGGTTCAAAACAGGGCCAACGAGCAGTACTTC	CASSLVQNRANEQYF
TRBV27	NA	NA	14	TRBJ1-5	TGTACCAGCAGCCAACAGGGTGGCAATCAGCCCCAGCATTTT	CTSSQQGGNQPQHF
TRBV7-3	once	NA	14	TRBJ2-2	TGTGCCAGCAGCTTCCAGGAGGGCAGCGGGGAGCTGTTTTTT	CASSFQEGSGELFF
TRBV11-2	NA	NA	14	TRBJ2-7	TGTGCCAGCAGCTTCCCTACAGGGTCCTACGAGCAGTACTTC	CASSFPTGSYEQYF
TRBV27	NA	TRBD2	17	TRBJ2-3	TGTGCCAGCAGTTTACTCGGACTAGCGGGAGGCGCAGATACGCAGTATTTT	CASSLLGLAGGADTQYF
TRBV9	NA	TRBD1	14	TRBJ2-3	TGTGCCAGCAGCTCGGGACAGGGGGCAGATACGCAGTATTTT	CASSSGQGADTQYF
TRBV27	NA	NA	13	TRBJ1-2	TGTGCCAGCAGTTTACAGGGGCTAGGAGGCTACACCTTC	CASSLQGLGGYTF
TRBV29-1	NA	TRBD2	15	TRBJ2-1	TGCAGCGTTGAAGTTGCTAGCGGGAGGGATGGTGAGCAGTTCTTC	CSVEVASGRDGEQFF
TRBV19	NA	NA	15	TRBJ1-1	TGTGCCAGTAGTATGGCCCTCTACAAGGGGGGGGAAGCTTTCTTT	CASSMALYKGGEAFF
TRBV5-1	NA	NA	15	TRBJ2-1	TGCGCCAGCAGCTTGGCCGCTGCGGGGTTCGGCGAGCAGTTCTTC	CASSLAAAGFGEQFF
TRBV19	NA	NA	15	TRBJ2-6	TGTGCCAGTAGTATGGGGGGGCTTGGGGCCAACGTCCTGACTTTC	CASSMGGLGANVLTF
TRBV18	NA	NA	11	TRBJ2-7	TGTGCCAGCTCGCCAAAGGAGGAGCAGTACTTC	CASSPKEEQYF
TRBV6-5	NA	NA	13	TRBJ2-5	TGTGCCAGCAGTCGGACAGAACAAGAGACCCAGTACTTC	CASSRTEQETQYF
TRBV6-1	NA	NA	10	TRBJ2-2	TGTGCCAGCAGGAGCGGGGAGCTGTTTTTT	CASRSGELFF
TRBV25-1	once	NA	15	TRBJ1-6	TGTGCCAGCAGTGAATATAGTGATTATAATTCACCCCTCCACTTT	CASSEYSDYNSPLHF
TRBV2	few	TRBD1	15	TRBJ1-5	TGTGCCAGCAGTCTTGGACAGGGGTTTAATCAGCCCCAGCATTTT	CASSLGQGFNQPQHF
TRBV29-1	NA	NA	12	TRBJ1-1	TGCAGCGTTGTGAGGGTTGACACTGAAGCTTTCTTT	CSVVRVDTEAFF
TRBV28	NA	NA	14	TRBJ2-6	TGTGCCAGCAGTTTAGTCACTGGGGCCAACGTCCTGACTTTC	CASSLVTGANVLTF
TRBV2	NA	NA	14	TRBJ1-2	TGTGCCAGCAGTAGCCAGGGGCCGAGGTATGGCTACACCTTC	CASSSQGPRYGYTF
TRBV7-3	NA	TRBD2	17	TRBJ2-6	TGTGCCAGCAGCTCTCAGCGGGGGTTCGCTGGGGCCAACGTCCTGACTTTC	CASSSQRGFAGANVLTF
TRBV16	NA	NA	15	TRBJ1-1	TGTGCCAGCAGCCGGAGGATTGGAGAGAACACTGAAGCTTTCTTT	CASSRRIGENTEAFF
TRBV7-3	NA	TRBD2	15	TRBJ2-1	TGTGCCAGCAGCTTATCTCGGACTAGCGTCCTTGAGCAGTTCTTC	CASSLSRTSVLEQFF
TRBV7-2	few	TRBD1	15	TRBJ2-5	TGTGCCAGCAGCTTTCAACAGGGGGCAGGAGAGACCCAGTACTTC	CASSFQQGAGETQYF
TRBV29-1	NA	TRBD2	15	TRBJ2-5	TGCAGCGTTGAAAAGGCCAGCGGGAGTTCAGAGACCCAGTACTTC	CSVEKASGSSETQYF
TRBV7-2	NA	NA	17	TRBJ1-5	TGTGCCAGCAGCATTAGCTCAGCGGGGGCGAGGAATCAGCCCCAGCATTTT	CASSISSAGARNQPQHF
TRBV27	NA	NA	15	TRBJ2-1	TGTGCCAGCAGTTTTTCGGGCGGGATCCACAATGAGCAGTTCTTC	CASSFSGGIHNEQFF
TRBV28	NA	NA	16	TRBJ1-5	TGTGCCAGCAGTTTATTAGCAGGGGTAGTACGGCAGCCCCAGCATTTT	CASSLLAGVVRQPQHF
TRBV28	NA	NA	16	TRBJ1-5	TGTGCCAGCAGTTTAGAGGGGGTAATGGGCAATCAGCCCCAGCATTTT	CASSLEGVMGNQPQHF
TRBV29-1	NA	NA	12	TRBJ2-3	TGCAGCGTTGACAGGGGCGAGGATACGCAGTATTTT	CSVDRGEDTQYF
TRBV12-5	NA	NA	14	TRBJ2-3	TGTGCTAGTGGGATGGGGGGAACCACAGATACGCAGTATTTT	CASGMGGTTDTQYF
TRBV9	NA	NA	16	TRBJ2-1	TGTGCCAGCAGCGGGTTTACAGGGAGCTCCTACAATGAGCAGTTCTTC	CASSGFTGSSYNEQFF
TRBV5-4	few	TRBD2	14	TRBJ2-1	TGTGCCGGAAAGACTAGCGGGGTTTACAATGAGCAGTTCTTC	CAGKTSGVYNEQFF
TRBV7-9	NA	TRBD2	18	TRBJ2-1	TGTGCCAGCAGCCCCGGGACTAGCGGGAGGAACTCCTACAATGAGCAGTTCTTC	CASSPGTSGRNSYNEQFF
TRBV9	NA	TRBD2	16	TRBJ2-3	TGTGCCAGCAGCCTGCTGGGACTAGCGGCAACAGATACGCAGTATTTT	CASSLLGLAATDTQYF
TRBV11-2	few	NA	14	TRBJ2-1	TGTGCCAGCAGCCGCCCGGGGGACTACAATGAGCAGTTCTTC	CASSRPGDYNEQFF
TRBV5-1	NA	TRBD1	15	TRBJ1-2	TGCGCCAGCAGCTTGAGGGACAGGGTAAACTATGGCTACACCTTC	CASSLRDRVNYGYTF
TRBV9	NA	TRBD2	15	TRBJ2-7	TGTGCCAGCAGCCCCGGACTAGCGCCCTCCTACGAGCAGTACTTC	CASSPGLAPSYEQYF
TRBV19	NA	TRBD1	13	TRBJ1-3	TGTGCCAGTATTACGACAGGGGGAAACACCATATATTTT	CASITTGGNTIYF
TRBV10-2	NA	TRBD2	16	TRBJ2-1	TGCGCCAGCAATTTAGTAGCGGGAGGGTCCTACAATGAGCAGTTCTTC	CASNLVAGGSYNEQFF
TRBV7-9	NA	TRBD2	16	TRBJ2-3	TGTGCCAGCAGCTTATTTAGCGGGTCGATCACAGATACGCAGTATTTT	CASSLFSGSITDTQYF
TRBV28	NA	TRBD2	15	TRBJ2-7	TGTGCCAGCCTATCTGGGACTAGGCACTCCTACGAGCAGTACTTC	CASLSGTRHSYEQYF
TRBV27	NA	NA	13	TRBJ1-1	TGTGCCAGCAGTTTATTCAGGGCCACTGAAGCTTTCTTT	CASSLFRATEAFF